This T cell receptor beta chain is drawn from a study of neurological immune-mediated disorders. Germline lookup yields CDR1 SQVTM and CDR2 ANQGSEA. V lost 0 bases and J 2 bases, leaving 11 bases between the germline ends. The CDR3 runs to 15 residues. This clonotype has ten or more counts. TCRdb reprocessed the 5' RACE reads via MiXCR and lists one record per CDR3 protein. The profile shows 55,000 to 70,000 distinct CDR3 sequences, less than 4% of them singletons. The specimen was PBMCs. J is TRBJ2-1 and V is TRBV29-1; D is possibly TRBD2 (6 bases). The clonotype comes from a man aged 25-40 years with multiple sclerosis. Written as DNA, the CDR3 is TGCAGCGTTGAAGATCGCGGGGCCACCTACAATGAGCAGTTCTTC. Its translation: CSVEDRGATYNEQFF.